The text below deals with one TCR beta chain. Its antigen remains undetermined. Base qualities are not recorded, but no much larger clone differs from it by a single base. Measured from the cysteine to the phenylalanine, the CDR3 is 15 residues long. Solely the CDR3 DNA is kept, with 45 bases framed from the first base. Clipping removes 3 bases from V and 5 bases from J, with 4 as the unmatched junction base count. The germline V gene (reference sequence) specifies LNHDA as CDR1 and SQIVND as CDR2. The immunoSEQ Assay, a bias-controlled multiplex PCR, was used to amplify TCRbeta CDR3 regions from genomic DNA. In the authors' own workflow: Nucleated cell counts per sample were estimated from amplification of reference gene primers within the assay. Sequence reads were collapsed and filtered to measure the absolute abundance of every unique TCRbeta CDR3 rearrangement. For each sample, productive Simpson clonality was calculated as the square root of Simpson's diversity index across productive rearrangements. The source is immuneACCESS, and TCRdb retained only in-frame sequences with V and J called. Part of the clones is not carried over; for the studies checked, unresolved V genes explain less than half of this, and the remainder is unexplained. Clone size and V and J calls were adopted from that table, with D and trimming inferred from the DNA. The sample table records about 210,000 clones; about 80% of these occur just once. The top ten hold 2.5% to 3% of the sample.

The data belong to a study of blood T cell repertoires in COVID-19 (dated by TCRdb to the early 2020s). For context, the study as a whole: Collaborator samples came from the United States, Italy and Spain and covered acute and convalescent phases of COVID-19. The material from the prospective study consisted of cDNA or gDNA derived from T cells, B-cell-depleted T cells, or PBMCs. Where HLA class I and class II types were available, the types were taken from metadata supplied by the sample provider, not from assay-based typing. The samples were drawn from two sources: the first 160 participants of the ongoing ImmuneRACE study, and 1,000 to 1,500 subjects contributed by 6 global collaborators. The dataset comprised deeply sampled blood TCRbeta repertoires from subjects exposed to, actively infected with, or recovered from COVID-19. A freely available public database, intended as a resource for researchers studying the immune response to SARS-CoV-2, is where the repertoires were released. The sample metadata nearly always contained a de-identified subject ID, COVID-19 status, age in years and sex. Study-level results and caveats: How much clinical and demographic metadata was included differed by source and by participant, and the metadata was provided uncurated.

Collaborating institutions collected whole blood in K2EDTA tubes following their own protocols. Collaborator samples were shipped for TCRbeta analysis as frozen whole blood, isolated PBMCs, or DNA extracted from either sample type. This sequence originates from a woman in her thirties or forties with active or convalescent COVID-19. The chain is made from TRBV19 and TRBJ2-1; the junction holds 10 bases that match TRBD2. Input material: peripheral blood. The CDR3: CASSMVAGGHNEQFF. The nucleotides read TGTGCCAGTAGTATGGTAGCGGGAGGACACAATGAGCAGTTCTTC.